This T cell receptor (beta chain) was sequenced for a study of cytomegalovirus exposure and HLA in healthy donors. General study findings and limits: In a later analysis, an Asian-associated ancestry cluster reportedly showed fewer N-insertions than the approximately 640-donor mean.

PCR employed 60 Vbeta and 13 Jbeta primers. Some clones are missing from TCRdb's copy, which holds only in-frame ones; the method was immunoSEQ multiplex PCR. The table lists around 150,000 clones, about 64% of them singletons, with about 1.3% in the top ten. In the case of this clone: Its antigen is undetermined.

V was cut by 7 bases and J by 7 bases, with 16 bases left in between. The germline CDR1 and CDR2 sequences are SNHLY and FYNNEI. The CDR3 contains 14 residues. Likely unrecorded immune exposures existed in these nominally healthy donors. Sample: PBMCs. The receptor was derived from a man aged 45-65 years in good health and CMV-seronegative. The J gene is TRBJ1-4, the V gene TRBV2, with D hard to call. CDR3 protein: CASTFAGGIEKLFF. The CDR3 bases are TGTGCCAGCACCTTTGCCGGAGGGATTGAAAAACTGTTTTTT.